These 30 T cell receptor beta chains originate from one sample sequenced in a study of blood T cell repertoires in COVID-19. TCRdb keeps only in-frame clones here, not all; method: immunoSEQ multiplex PCR. Altogether 250,000 to 300,000 clones are present, about 86% being singletons, with the ten largest covering less than 15%. The material sequenced was peripheral blood. The receptors derive from a woman between 25 and 40 years old with COVID-19, enrolled during active disease.

The chain has TRBV7-8 and TRBJ2-4; D might be TRBD1 (5 bases). This CDR3 has 15 residues. V was clipped by 0 bases and J by 1 base, with 7 bases between them. Germline CDR1 is SGHVS and CDR2 is FQNEAQ. The CDR3 spells CASSLAQGAKNIQYF. CDR3 bases: TGTGCCAGCAGCTTAGCGCAGGGTGCCAAAAACATTCAGTACTTC. The whole variable domain, filled in from reference TRBV7-8 and TRBJ2-4, reads GAGVSQSPRYKVAKRGQDVALRCDPISGHVSLFWYQQALGQGPEFLTYFQNEAQLDKSGLPSDRFFAERPEGSVSTLKIQRTQQEDSAVYLCASSLAQGAKNIQYFGAGTRLSVL.

The chain employs TRBV5-3 and TRBJ2-5; 10 positions match TRBD2. TRBV5-3 is marked as an open reading frame, function uncertain. The CDR3 has 21 amino acids. The ends lost 4 bases at V and 3 bases at J; junction bases unmatched: 24. The CDR3 DNA sequence: TGTGCCAGAAGCCTTCTTGGCAGAAGGGCTAGCGGGGGAATCGGCGAAGAGACCCAGTACTTC. Protein sequence: CARSLLGRRASGGIGEETQYF.

The chain carries TRBV30 and TRBJ2-1, with 10 bases matching TRBD1. The trim removed 3 bases at V and 6 bases at J, leaving 2 bases unmatched. The germline V gene has CDR1 GTSNPN and CDR2 SVGIG (reference sequence). The CDR3 has 13 residues. The CDR3 nucleotides are TGTGCCTGGAGCGGGACAGGGGTCAATGAGCAGTTCTTC. Translating it yields CAWSGTGVNEQFF.

The gene calls are TRBV7-5 and TRBJ1-2. TRBV7-5 corresponds to a pseudogene. The CDR3 runs to 15 residues. The CDR3 DNA sequence: TGTGTCAGAAGCCACCGGGGGGGCATTGACTATGGCTACACCTTC. The encoded protein is CVRSHRGGIDYGYTF.

The chain couples TRBV11-2 to TRBJ2-3; 13 nucleotides line up with TRBD2. Germline assignment: CDR1 SGHAT and CDR2 FQNNGV. The V segment lost 6 bases and the J segment 5 bases; nucleotides outside the gene matches: 5. The CDR3 spans 15 residues. CDR3 amino acids: CASSRLAGGLDTQYF. The CDR3, as DNA: TGTGCCAGCAGTCGACTAGCGGGGGGTCTAGATACGCAGTATTTT.

In its sample, this clone was seen a few times. The V gene is TRBV2, the J gene TRBJ2-3, with TRBD1 matching over 7 bases. CDR1 and CDR2 (germline): SNHLY, FYNNEI. The CDR3 has 15 amino acids. J was trimmed by 0 bases and V by 6 bases; bases with no gene match: 6. The CDR3 reads CASSQQGHSTDTQYF. CDR3 DNA sequence: TGTGCCAGCAGCCAACAGGGGCACAGCACAGATACGCAGTATTTT.

The V call is TRBV5-4, the J call TRBJ2-7; tentatively, D is TRBD1 (6 bases). Trimming cost V 4 bases and J 11 bases, with 22 bases left between them. Germline V gives CDR1 SGHNT, CDR2 YYREEE (reference sequence). CDR3 size: 14 residues. The CDR3 here is CASSHGGNREYEYF. CDR3 bases: TGTGCCAGCAGCCACGGCGGAAACAGGGAATATGAGTACTTC. Together with reference TRBV5-4 and TRBJ2-7, the CDR3 gives the full variable domain: ETGVTQSPTHLIKTRGQQVTLRCSSQSGHNTVSWYQQALGQGPQFIFQYYREEENGRGNFPPRFSGLQFPNYSSELNVNALELDDSALYLCASSHGGNREYEYFGPGTRLTVT.

The rearrangement joins TRBV7-9 to TRBJ2-5; 9 nucleotides agree with TRBD2. The V segment lost 5 bases and the J segment 2 bases; nucleotides outside the gene matches: 9. Germline V lookup: CDR1 SEHNR, CDR2 FQNEAQ (reference sequence). The CDR3 sequence is 16 residues long. This CDR3 reads CASSPGMTSGQETQYF. CDR3 coding DNA: TGTGCCAGCAGCCCCGGGATGACTAGCGGACAAGAGACCCAGTACTTC.

The chain employs TRBV10-1 and TRBJ2-5; TRBD1 aligns across 7 bases. Germline V CDR1 and CDR2: WNHNN, SYGVQD (reference sequence). This CDR3 is built from 13 residues. Germline trimming cut 3 bases from V and 9 bases from J; bases unmatched to any gene: 7. Here the CDR3 DNA reads TGCGCCAGCAGTGAACAGGGGTCAGGGGCCCAGTACTTC. Its translation is CASSEQGSGAQYF.

The chain is built from TRBV7-2 and TRBJ1-6; D gene unclear. V lost 4 bases and J 2 bases, leaving 12 bases between the germline ends. The length of the CDR3 is 16 residues. Germline V gene sequence: CDR1 SGHTA, CDR2 FQGNSA. In DNA form, the CDR3 reads TGTGCCAGCAGCTCGTCTAAGCGGCCCTATAATTCACCCCTCCACTTT. Protein: CASSSSKRPYNSPLHF.

The CDR3, as DNA: TGTGCCAGCAGCGTAGTCCCCTGGCAGGGTGAGCAGTACTTC. This encodes CASSVVPWQGEQYF. This chain uses TRBV9 with TRBJ2-7; tentatively, D is TRBD1 (5 bases). The CDR3 totals 14 residues. Trimming pared 0 bases from V and 7 bases from J, leaving 14 bases between. The germline V gene has CDR1 SGDLS and CDR2 YYNGEE.

This rearrangement joins TRBV5-5 to TRBJ2-7; D unclear. Germline CDR1 is SGHKS and CDR2 is YYEKEE (reference sequence). V lost 1 base and J lost 2, with 10 bases in between. The CDR3 consists of 14 residues. In DNA, the CDR3 is TGTGCCAGCAGCTTGTCAGTCAGTCCCTACGAGCAGTACTTC. Its protein is CASSLSVSPYEQYF.

The chain joins TRBV28 to TRBJ1-5; D perhaps matches TRBD1 (6 bases). This CDR3 has 15 residues. Trimming stripped 6 bases from V and 1 base from J, with 13 bases between. Germline lookup yields CDR1 MDHEN and CDR2 SYDVKM. CDR3 sequence (DNA): TGTGCCAGCAGAGTAGGGGGAGTAAGCAATCAGCCCCAGCATTTT. Its protein is CASRVGGVSNQPQHF.

V gene TRBV2 combines with J gene TRBJ1-2, with D unclear. Germline-derived CDR1 and CDR2 are SNHLY and FYNNEI. The CDR3 is 13 residues long. The ends were cut back, 7 bases at V and 0 bases at J, with 9 bases in the middle. CDR3 protein: CASKRHPNYGYTF. In DNA form, the CDR3 reads TGTGCCAGCAAGAGACACCCTAACTATGGCTACACCTTC.

The CDR3 loop reads CASSAGGGELFF. In DNA, the CDR3 is TGTGCCAGCAGCGCCGGGGGTGGGGAGCTGTTTTTT. The chain uses TRBV5-4 and TRBJ2-2; weak D call: TRBD2 (6 bases). The V and J ends lost 4 bases and 8 bases respectively, with 9 bases between them. From germline, CDR1 is SGHNT and CDR2 YYREEE (reference sequence). This CDR3 region has 12 residues.

This clone was seen once. The chain uses TRBV4-1 and TRBJ1-2, with D tentatively TRBD1 (6 bases). V gave up 3 bases and J gave up 5 bases, with 19 bases separating them. The germline CDR1 and CDR2 sequences are MGHRA and YSYEKL. The CDR3 extends over 16 amino acids. CDR3 residues: CASSQEPGQGIYGYTF. For the CDR3, the DNA is TGCGCCAGCAGCCAGGAACCCGGGCAGGGGATATATGGCTACACCTTC.

The V gene is TRBV6-5, the J gene TRBJ2-7; 7 bases map to TRBD1. In germline, CDR1 is MNHEY, CDR2 SVGAGI. This CDR3 is built from 16 residues. With V trimmed by 6 bases and J by 4 bases, 15 bases remained unmatched. This CDR3 reads CASSYHWTGGAYEQYF. The CDR3 bases are TGTGCCAGCAGCTACCACTGGACAGGAGGTGCGTACGAGCAGTACTTC.

This clone was picked up a small number of times. This chain connects TRBV10-2 to TRBJ2-2, with 12 bases identical to TRBD2. Losses at the gene ends were 8 bases for V and 5 bases for J; bases not matched to a gene: 6. The CDR3 length is 15 residues. Germline V CDR1 and CDR2: WSHSY, SAAADI. The DNA for the CDR3 is TGCGCCAGCGCCATACTAGCGGGGGGAACCGGGGAGCTGTTTTTT. Residues: CASAILAGGTGELFF.

This rearrangement joins TRBV25-1 to TRBJ1-2, with D perhaps TRBD1 (5 bases). The CDR3 runs to 14 residues. The germline CDR1 and CDR2 sequences are MGHDK and SYGVNS. V was cut by 1 base and J by 8 bases, with 14 bases left in between. CDR3 sequence: CASSEFGRRGGYTF. The CDR3 DNA reads TGTGCCAGCAGTGAATTTGGCAGAAGGGGCGGCTACACCTTC.

V usage is TRBV7-9 and J usage is TRBJ1-3; D is unresolved. Germline lookup yields CDR1 SEHNR and CDR2 FQNEAQ (reference sequence). V was clipped by 7 bases and J by 4 bases, with 17 bases between them. The CDR3 is made up of 15 amino acids. The CDR3 sequence is CASIGLAEGGNTIYF. Written as DNA, the CDR3 is TGTGCCAGCATCGGGTTAGCCGAGGGAGGAAACACCATATATTTT.

The chain recombines TRBV11-2 with TRBJ1-2; D might be TRBD1 (5 bases). Trimming left V 3 bases short and J 8 bases short, with 10 bases between. CDR1 SGHAT and CDR2 FQNNGV come from the germline V gene. This CDR3 has 12 amino acids. The CDR3 here is CASSLQGGGYTF. CDR3 bases: TGTGCCAGCAGCTTGCAGGGTGGCGGCTACACCTTC.

The chain uses TRBV5-1 and TRBJ1-3, with 8 bases aligning to TRBD1. The germline V gene encodes CDR1 SGHRS and CDR2 YFSETQ. The CDR3 length is 19 residues. Unmatched junction bases numbered 15, after V lost 4 bases and J lost 0 bases. The CDR3 reads CASSLAVLGQAYSGNTIYF. CDR3 sequence (DNA): TGCGCCAGCAGCCTCGCAGTCCTGGGACAGGCCTACTCTGGAAACACCATATATTTT.

This chain links TRBV3-1 (or the pseudogene TRBV3-2) with TRBJ1-1; D is unclear. This CDR3 has 14 amino acids. The germline V gene encodes CDR1 LGHDT and CDR2 YNNKEL (reference sequence). Trimming shortened V by 2 bases and J by 4 bases, and 11 bases separated the two germline ends. CDR3 nucleotides: TGTGCCAGCAGCCAATTCGGGTTGGGCACTGAAGCTTTCTTT. Amino acid sequence: CASSQFGLGTEAFF.

Regarding this clone: This same CDR3 is encoded by further DNA sequences in the sample. V is TRBV6-5 and J is TRBJ1-1; 8 bases line up with TRBD1. The germline V gene has CDR1 MNHEY and CDR2 SVGAGI. Trimming at V came to 2 bases and at J to 6 bases, leaving 5 bases not matched to a gene. CDR3 length: 14 residues. The DNA for the CDR3 is TGTGCCAGCAGTTACACCGGACAGGGTGCTGAAGCTTTCTTT. Protein: CASSYTGQGAEAFF.

This clone was observed a few times. This chain links TRBV3-1 (or the pseudogene TRBV3-2) with TRBJ2-3, with D possibly matching TRBD1 (5 bases). Germline assignment: CDR1 LGHDT and CDR2 YNNKEL (reference sequence). Trimming left V 4 bases short and J 3 bases short, with 8 bases between. The CDR3 spans 13 residues. The CDR3 DNA follows: TGTGCCAGCAGCCCCCCAGGGACAGATACGCAGTATTTT. Its translation: CASSPPGTDTQYF.

CDR3 protein: CASSPAPGQGAFGELFF. The CDR3 DNA is TGTGCCAGCAGTCCTGCACCGGGACAGGGGGCTTTCGGGGAGCTGTTTTTT. This chain connects TRBV28 to TRBJ2-2, with 12 bases aligning to TRBD1. V dropped 5 bases and J dropped 7; count of bases not matched to a gene: 11. This CDR3 contains 17 residues. In germline, CDR1 is MDHEN, CDR2 SYDVKM.

The chain carries TRBV7-9 and TRBJ1-3; D is ambiguous. The CDR3 is made up of 15 amino acids. From germline, CDR1 is SEHNR and CDR2 FQNEAQ (reference sequence). The ends were cut back, 3 bases at V and 4 bases at J, with 13 bases in the middle. The CDR3 nucleotides are TGTGCCAGCAGCTTGGGCCCCCCACGGGGAAACACCATATATTTT. Its translation: CASSLGPPRGNTIYF.

This clone was seen a handful of times. The rearrangement joins TRBV6-5 to TRBJ2-7, with 7 bases matching TRBD1. The CDR3 is 13 amino acids. V lost 4 bases and J lost 7; bases outside the gene matches: 7. CDR1 is MNHEY and CDR2 is SVGAGI in the germline V gene. CDR3 sequence reads: CASSLQGSGEQYF. The CDR3, as DNA: TGTGCCAGCAGTTTACAGGGGTCAGGGGAGCAGTACTTC.

The chain is built from TRBV2 and TRBJ2-1; tentatively, D is TRBD2 (6 bases). V shed 4 bases and J shed 7 bases, with 14 bases lying between them. This CDR3 comprises 14 residues. Germline CDR1 SNHLY, CDR2 FYNNEI. DNA for the CDR3: TGTGCCAGCAGTGTAGACGGGGGACCTAATGAGCAGTTCTTC. Its translation is CASSVDGGPNEQFF.

The chain joins TRBV11-2 to TRBJ2-5; no reliable D call. The V end lost 1 base, the J end lost 5 bases, and 8 bases lay between the germline ends. Germline V CDR1 and CDR2: SGHAT, FQNNGV. The CDR3 is made up of 13 amino acids. CDR3 loop: CASSLVVPETQYF. CDR3 bases: TGTGCCAGCAGCTTAGTCGTCCCCGAGACCCAGTACTTC.